This T cell receptor beta chain originates from a study of memory CD4+ T cells and cytomegalovirus serostatus. The wider study: Donors were healthy Belgian adults, 9 CMV seropositive and around 23 seronegative.

The germline V gene has CDR1 SGHRS and CDR2 YFSETQ. This CDR3 is built from 16 residues. V lost 4 bases and J 2 bases, leaving 19 bases between the germline ends. Under the authors' procedure: Out-of-frame sequences were removed, leaving 2 million to 2.5 million distinct TCRbeta sequences. This table comes from immunoSEQ multiplex PCR, and its TCRdb copy is limited to in-frame clones, with some not included. The D gene and trimming were derived from the DNA, and the V and J assignments and clone size from that table. The sample has approximately 41,000 clones, over 60% seen once. The sort gate was single viable CD3+CD4+CD8-CD45RO+ cells for memory CD4+ T cells. General observations from the study: A US-trained random forest predicted CMV serostatus with median AUC around 0.91.

In this sample, this clone turned up once. Its antigen is unidentified. The sequence came from an adult in good health and CMV-seronegative. The sample consisted of memory CD4+ T cells from blood. The chain links TRBV5-1 to TRBJ2-7, with D perhaps TRBD2 (7 bases). The CDR3 DNA reads TGCGCCAGCAGCCTTGGCGGGGGCTTACGAACCTACGAGCAGTACTTC. Residues: CASSLGGGLRTYEQYF.